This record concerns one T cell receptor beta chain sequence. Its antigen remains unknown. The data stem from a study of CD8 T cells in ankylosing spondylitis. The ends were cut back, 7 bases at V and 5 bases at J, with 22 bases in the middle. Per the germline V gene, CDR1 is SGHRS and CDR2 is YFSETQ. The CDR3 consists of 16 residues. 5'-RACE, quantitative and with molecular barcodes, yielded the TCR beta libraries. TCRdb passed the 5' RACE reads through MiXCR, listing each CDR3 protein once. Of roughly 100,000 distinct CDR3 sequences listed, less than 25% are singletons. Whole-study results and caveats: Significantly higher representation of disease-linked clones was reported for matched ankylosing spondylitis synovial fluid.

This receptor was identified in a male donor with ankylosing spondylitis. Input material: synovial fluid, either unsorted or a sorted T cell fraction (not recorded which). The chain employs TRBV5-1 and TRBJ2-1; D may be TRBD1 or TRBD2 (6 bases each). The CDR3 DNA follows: TGCGCCAGCCGACTGGGAAGCGGAGGGGGGAACAATGAGCAGTTCTTC. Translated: CASRLGSGGGNNEQFF.